A selection of T cell receptor beta chains follows, all from one sample in a study of response to subunit inactivated influenza vaccine. In TCRdb, the RT-PCR reads were re-called with MiXCR into one record per CDR3 protein. The table has about 530,000 distinct CDR3 sequences, over 10% seen once. Sample: PBMCs from blood, taken roughly 46 days after vaccination. The receptor source for this set is a man aged 50 to 59 who received an inactivated influenza vaccine. Each CDR3 is given with its conserved first and last residue. Fields, in order: V gene, D gene, J gene, clone size, CDR3 DNA, CDR3 protein. D genes are given only for firm matches. Only part of the rows carry a size: once, few, many, or a class if the clone is expanded.

TRBV28	NA	TRBJ1-1	many	TGTGCCAGCAGTAGGTTGTCGGGGGTTGGTGAAGCTTTCTTT	CASSRLSGVGEAFF
TRBV5-1	NA	TRBJ2-2	few	TGCGCCAGCAGCTTGGATGGCAGGGCATCCGGGGAGCTGTTTTTT	CASSLDGRASGELFF
TRBV6-5	NA	TRBJ1-3	many	TGTGCCAGCAGTTACGTTGGACGCTCTGGAAACACCATATATTTT	CASSYVGRSGNTIYF
TRBV12-3/TRBV12-4	TRBD1	TRBJ1-2	many	TGTGCCAGCAGGACAGGGGGTGACTATGGCTACACCTTC	CASRTGGDYGYTF
TRBV4-1	TRBD1	TRBJ2-7	few	TGCGCCAGCAGCCAAGCGACGGACAGGTCGTCCGAGCAGTACTTC	CASSQATDRSSEQYF
TRBV12-3/TRBV12-4	NA	TRBJ2-2	NA	TGTGCCAGCAGTCAAACAGGACCCACCGAGGAGCTGTTTTTT	CASSQTGPTEELFF
TRBV7-2	NA	TRBJ2-1	few	TGTGCCAGCAGCTTAGTTCCGGGGGGCCCTTACAATGAGCAGTTCTTC	CASSLVPGGPYNEQFF
TRBV29-1	NA	TRBJ2-4	many	TGCAGCGTTGGGGGGTCAATAGCCAAAAACATTCAGTACTTC	CSVGGSIAKNIQYF
TRBV7-9	NA	TRBJ1-2	few	TGTGCCAGCAGCTTAGTTGGCAGGGAGGATGGCTACACCTTC	CASSLVGREDGYTF
TRBV18	TRBD1	TRBJ2-5	few	TGTGCCAGCTCATCGGGACAGGTAGACCAAGAGACCCAGTACTTC	CASSSGQVDQETQYF
TRBV12-3/TRBV12-4	TRBD2	TRBJ2-1	few	TGTGCCAGCAGTCCACAGCGGGGACCCTACAATGAGCAGTTCTTC	CASSPQRGPYNEQFF
TRBV12-3/TRBV12-4	TRBD1	TRBJ2-1	many	TGTGCCAGCAGTGCGGGACAGGGGAACAATGAGCAGTTCTTC	CASSAGQGNNEQFF
TRBV7-2	TRBD1	TRBJ1-2	NA	TGTGCCAGCAGCTTAGACCTGACAGGGGTGGAGGGCTACACCTTC	CASSLDLTGVEGYTF
TRBV28	NA	TRBJ2-7	few	TGTGCCAGCAGTTTATACGGGAACTCCTACGAGCAGTACTTC	CASSLYGNSYEQYF
TRBV20-1	TRBD1	TRBJ2-7	NA	TGCAGTGCTCTTCACCCCGGGACAGGGGGCTACGAGCAGTACTTC	CSALHPGTGGYEQYF
TRBV5-1	NA	TRBJ2-3	NA	TGCGCCAGCAGCTTGGCCGCAACGGCAGATACGCAGTATTTT	CASSLAATADTQYF
TRBV4-3	TRBD1	TRBJ2-1	many	TGCGCCAGCAGCCCCCGGGGACAGGGTTTCCATGAGCAGTTCTTC	CASSPRGQGFHEQFF
TRBV23-1	TRBD2	TRBJ2-3	NA	TGCGCCAGCAGTCGTTTGTTAGCCCCTCTAGGGAGACAGAGGACTAGGGATACGCAGTATTTT	CASSRLLAPLGRQRTRDTQYF
TRBV12-3/TRBV12-4	NA	TRBJ2-7	NA	TGTGCCTCCCTTGTCGCGGGGTCCTACGAGCAGTACTTC	CASLVAGSYEQYF
TRBV7-2	NA	TRBJ2-5	NA	TGTGCCAGCAGCCCTATACCGGGATGGAGAGAGACCCAGTACTTC	CASSPIPGWRETQYF
TRBV20-1	TRBD2	TRBJ2-1	few	TGCAGTGCTATCTCGGGGAGGGGACGAAATGAGCAGTTCTTC	CSAISGRGRNEQFF
TRBV7-2	TRBD1	TRBJ2-7	NA	TGTGCCAGCAGCCCGTTCAACCGGAATACAGGGGGCGAGCAGTACTTC	CASSPFNRNTGGEQYF
TRBV7-2	NA	TRBJ2-2	NA	TGTGCCAGCAGACCCGGGCCCATCGAGGAGCTGTTTTTT	CASRPGPIEELFF
TRBV6-1	NA	TRBJ1-1	NA	TGTGCCAGCAGAACATCGGGGGTAAAGAGCACTGAAGCTTTCTTT	CASRTSGVKSTEAFF
TRBV18	TRBD1	TRBJ2-1	few	TGTGCCAGCTCACCACCAAGGGGGACAGGGGTCCATGAGCAGTTCTTC	CASSPPRGTGVHEQFF
TRBV15	NA	TRBJ2-3	many	TGTGCCACCAGCTGGAAGGCGACAGATACGCAGTATTTT	CATSWKATDTQYF
TRBV5-1	TRBD1	TRBJ2-3	NA	TGCGCCAGCAGGCCCGGGACAGCGAGTACAGATACGCAGTATTTT	CASRPGTASTDTQYF
TRBV5-1	NA	TRBJ2-1	few	TGCGCCAGCAGCTACCGGGACGTCGATGAGCAGTTCTTC	CASSYRDVDEQFF
TRBV5-1	NA	TRBJ2-7	few	TGCGCCAGCAGCCCCTCTTACAGTACAAGCTACGAGCAGTACTTC	CASSPSYSTSYEQYF
TRBV4-3	NA	TRBJ2-1	few	TGCGCCAGCAGCCAAGATCTCCTAGGTGCGCAGAATGAGCAGTTCTTC	CASSQDLLGAQNEQFF
TRBV6-1	TRBD1	TRBJ1-3	many	TGTGCCAGCAGCCGTACAGGGGGCTTCTCTGGAAACACCATATATTTT	CASSRTGGFSGNTIYF
TRBV4-3	NA	TRBJ2-7	NA	TGCGCCAGCAGCCAAGGGAGGCAAGCCTACGAGCAGTACTTC	CASSQGRQAYEQYF
TRBV7-2	NA	TRBJ2-7	many	TGTGCCAGCAGCCGTCGGGAAGACTACGAGCAGTACTTC	CASSRREDYEQYF
TRBV12-3/TRBV12-4	NA	TRBJ2-1	many	TGTGCCAGCAGTCACGGACAGAGGGTCAATGAGCAGTTCTTC	CASSHGQRVNEQFF
TRBV7-9	NA	TRBJ1-1	few	TGTGCCAGCTCCCGATATTCTGACGGTTACACTGAAGCTTTCTTT	CASSRYSDGYTEAFF
TRBV10-1	NA	TRBJ2-3	few	TGCGCCAGCCGGGACTCAGAATTCACAGATACGCAGTATTTT	CASRDSEFTDTQYF
TRBV3-1	TRBD2	TRBJ2-1	few	TGTGCCAGCAGCCAAGCTAGCGGCCCGGGCGATGAGCAGTTCTTC	CASSQASGPGDEQFF
TRBV7-2	NA	TRBJ1-1	NA	TGTGCCAGCAGCGTAAACAGTATGAACACTGAAGCTTTCTTT	CASSVNSMNTEAFF
TRBV4-1	NA	TRBJ1-2	few	TGCGCCAGCAGCCAAGGGGGCGGGGCTAACTATGGCTACACCTTC	CASSQGGGANYGYTF
TRBV6-6	NA	TRBJ1-5	few	TGTGCCAGCAGTTTGGAGGAGAGGCAGCCCCAGCATTTT	CASSLEERQPQHF
TRBV6-5	TRBD1	TRBJ1-2	few	TGTGCCAGCAGTTACTTTCAGGGGGCGAGGTATGGCTACACCTTC	CASSYFQGARYGYTF
TRBV5-1	NA	TRBJ1-1	NA	TGCGCCAGCAGCTTATGGGGGGACACTGAAGCTTTCTTT	CASSLWGDTEAFF
TRBV12-3/TRBV12-4	NA	TRBJ2-5	NA	TGTGCCAGCAGTCCACCTCGGGGGTTCGGAGAGACCCAGTACTTC	CASSPPRGFGETQYF
TRBV20-1	TRBD2	TRBJ2-3	NA	TGCAGTGCTAGAGGACTAGCGGGGGGGCCATATGCAGATACGCAGTATTTT	CSARGLAGGPYADTQYF
TRBV20-1	TRBD2	TRBJ2-1	few	TGCAGTGCTAGAGATGTCGAGCGGGGGCCCTACAATGAGCAGTTCTTC	CSARDVERGPYNEQFF
TRBV20-1	TRBD1	TRBJ1-2	NA	TGCAGTGCTATGTCCCCGGGACAGGCTTCGGGCTACACCTTC	CSAMSPGQASGYTF
TRBV3-1	TRBD1	TRBJ1-2	NA	TGTGCCAGCAGCCGGGGGACAGTTTCGAATGGCTACACCTTC	CASSRGTVSNGYTF
TRBV6-2/TRBV6-3	NA	TRBJ2-3	few	TGTGCCAGCAGTTACACAGCCTCCCCCACAGATACGCAGTATTTT	CASSYTASPTDTQYF
TRBV20-1	NA	TRBJ2-6	NA	TGCAGTGCTAACCAGGGCTCTGGGGCCAACGTCCTGACTTTC	CSANQGSGANVLTF
TRBV11-2	TRBD1	TRBJ2-4	few	TGTGCCAGCAGCCCCGGTTTGGAGTTAGGGACAGGGTCCAAAAACATTCAGTACTTC	CASSPGLELGTGSKNIQYF
TRBV3-1	TRBD1	TRBJ2-4	few	TGTGCCAGCAGCGGGGACAGGGAAAACATTCAGTACTTC	CASSGDRENIQYF
TRBV20-1	TRBD2	TRBJ2-1	many	TGCAGTGCTAGGCCTTTGCGGGAGATACTGGATGAGCAGTTCTTC	CSARPLREILDEQFF